This T cell receptor beta chain originates from a study of blood T cell repertoires in COVID-19. The overall study: Material from acute and convalescent COVID-19 was sourced from the United States, Italy and Spain. T cells, B-cell-depleted T cells, or PBMCs supplied cDNA or gDNA.

CDR3 length: 18 residues. Germline assignment: CDR1 LNHDA and CDR2 SQIVND (reference sequence). Trimming stripped 4 bases from V and 0 bases from J, with 16 bases between. Original data processing: From reference gene primer amplification, estimates of nucleated cell counts were derived. Measured with immunoSEQ multiplex PCR; TCRdb has only the in-frame clones, and not every one. Clone size and the V and J calls come from that table; the DNA yielded D and trimming. The sample records some 200,000 clones, about 86% being singletons. The V call is TRBV19, the J call TRBJ2-6; D possibly corresponds to TRBD1 (6 bases). This TCR came from a woman aged 65 to 85 with COVID-19, enrolled during active disease. Sequencing was carried out using peripheral blood. The CDR3 sequence is CASSNGQPTRSGANVLTF. Written as DNA, the CDR3 is TGTGCCAGTAGTAACGGACAGCCAACGCGCTCTGGGGCCAACGTCCTGACTTTC.